The text below deals with one T cell receptor beta chain. The CDR3 loop spans 14 amino acids. The ends were cut back, 8 bases at V and 2 bases at J, with 18 bases in the middle. Germline V gene lookup returns CDR1 SQVTM and CDR2 ANQGSEA. These data belong to a study of T cell repertoires in cytomegalovirus infection. TCRdb passed the reads through MiXCR, listing each CDR3 protein once. The sample consists of roughly 600,000 distinct CDR3 sequences, approximately 24% of them appearing once. Sequences were obtained from CD8+ T cells from PBMCs. The chain joins TRBV29-1 to TRBJ1-2; the D gene is possibly TRBD1 (5 bases). The TCR originated in a human donor in good health (CMV status not recorded). Some clones in this sample may be carry-over from other donors' samples. CDR3 bases: TGCAGCTACCGGGAGGGCACAGGCAACTATGGCTACACCTTC. Its protein product is CSYREGTGNYGYTF.